This TCR beta chain appears in the sequencing data of a study of CD8 T cells in ankylosing spondylitis. General study findings and limits: Some motif variants were previously reported in reactive arthritis synovial fluid and blood. Among TCR beta sequences, a motif of 7 to 9 highly homologous variants appeared characteristic of ankylosing spondylitis blood.

This clonotype was counted between two and nine times. Its antigen is as yet unknown. TCRdb ran MiXCR on the 5' RACE reads and lists one entry per CDR3 protein. This sample has 80,000 to 90,000 distinct CDR3 sequences, with approximately 30% found just once. Sequenced sample: blood, either unsorted or a sorted T cell fraction (not recorded which). The source is a male donor with ankylosing spondylitis or in good health (not recorded which).

DNA for the CDR3: TGCAGTGCTAGGTTGCCAGGGTCCATTGATACGCAGTATTTT. It encodes CSARLPGSIDTQYF. The chain joins TRBV20-1 to TRBJ2-3, with D tentatively TRBD1 (5 bases). The V gene lost 3 bases and the J gene lost 6 bases, with 16 bases spanning the gap. From germline, CDR1 is DFQATT and CDR2 SNEGSKA (reference sequence). The CDR3 has 14 residues.